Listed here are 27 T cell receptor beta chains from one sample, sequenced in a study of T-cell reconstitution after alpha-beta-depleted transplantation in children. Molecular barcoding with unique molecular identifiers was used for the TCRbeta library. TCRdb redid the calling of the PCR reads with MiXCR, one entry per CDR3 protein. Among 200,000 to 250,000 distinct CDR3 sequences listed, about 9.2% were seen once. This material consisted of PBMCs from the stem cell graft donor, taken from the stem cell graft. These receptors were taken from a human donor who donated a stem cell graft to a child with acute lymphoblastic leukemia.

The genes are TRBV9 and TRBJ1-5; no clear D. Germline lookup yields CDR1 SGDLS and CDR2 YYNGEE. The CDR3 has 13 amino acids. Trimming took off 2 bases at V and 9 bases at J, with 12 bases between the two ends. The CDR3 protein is CASSVVDGGPQHF. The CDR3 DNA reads TGTGCCAGCAGCGTTGTGGATGGCGGGCCCCAGCATTTT.

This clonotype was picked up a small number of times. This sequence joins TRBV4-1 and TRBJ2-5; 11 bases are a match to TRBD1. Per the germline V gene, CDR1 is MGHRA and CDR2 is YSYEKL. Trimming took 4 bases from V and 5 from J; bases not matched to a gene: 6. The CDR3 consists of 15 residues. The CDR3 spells CASSRGQGARETQYF. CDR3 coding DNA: TGCGCCAGCAGCCGCGGACAGGGGGCGAGGGAGACCCAGTACTTC.

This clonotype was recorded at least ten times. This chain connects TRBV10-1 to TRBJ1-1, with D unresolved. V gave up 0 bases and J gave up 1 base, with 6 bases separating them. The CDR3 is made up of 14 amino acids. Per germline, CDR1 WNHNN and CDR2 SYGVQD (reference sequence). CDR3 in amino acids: CASSESSGNTEAFF. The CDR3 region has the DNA TGCGCCAGCAGTGAGTCGTCAGGGAACACTGAAGCTTTCTTT.

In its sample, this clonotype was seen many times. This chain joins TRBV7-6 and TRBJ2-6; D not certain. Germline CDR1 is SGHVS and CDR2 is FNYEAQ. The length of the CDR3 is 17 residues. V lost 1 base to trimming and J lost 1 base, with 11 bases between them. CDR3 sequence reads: CASSLGARLSGANVLTF. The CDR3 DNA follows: TGTGCCAGCAGCTTAGGGGCTCGACTTTCTGGGGCCAACGTCCTGACTTTC.

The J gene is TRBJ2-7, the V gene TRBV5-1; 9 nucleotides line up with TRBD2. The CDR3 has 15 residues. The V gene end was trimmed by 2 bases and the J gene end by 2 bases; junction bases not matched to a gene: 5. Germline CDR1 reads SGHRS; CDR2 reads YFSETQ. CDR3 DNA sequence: TGCGCCAGCAGCTTAGCGGGGGGCGACACCTACGAGCAGTACTTC. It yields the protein CASSLAGGDTYEQYF.

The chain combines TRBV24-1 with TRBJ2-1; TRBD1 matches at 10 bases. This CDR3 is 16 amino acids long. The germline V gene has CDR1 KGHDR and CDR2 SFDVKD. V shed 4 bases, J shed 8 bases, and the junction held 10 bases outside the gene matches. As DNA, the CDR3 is TGTGCCACCAGTGAGCCAGGGACAGGGGTGGGAGATGAGCAGTTCTTC. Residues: CATSEPGTGVGDEQFF.

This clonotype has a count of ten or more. CDR3 sequence reads: CASSPSGGAADTQYF. The CDR3 DNA reads TGTGCCAGCAGTCCTAGCGGGGGGGCCGCAGATACGCAGTATTTT. The V gene is TRBV6-4, the J gene TRBJ2-3, with TRBD2 identical over 12 bases. CDR3 size: 15 residues. Germline V gene data show CDR1 as MRHNA and CDR2 as SNTAGT. Losses at the gene ends were 5 bases for V and 4 bases for J; bases not matched to a gene: 4.

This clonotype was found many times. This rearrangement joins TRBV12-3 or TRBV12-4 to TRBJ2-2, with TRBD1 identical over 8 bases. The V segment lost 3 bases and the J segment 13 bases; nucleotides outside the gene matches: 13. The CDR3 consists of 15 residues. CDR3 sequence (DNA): TGTGCCAGCAGTTTTAACTCAAACTCCGGACAGGGGCTGTTTTTT. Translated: CASSFNSNSGQGLFF.

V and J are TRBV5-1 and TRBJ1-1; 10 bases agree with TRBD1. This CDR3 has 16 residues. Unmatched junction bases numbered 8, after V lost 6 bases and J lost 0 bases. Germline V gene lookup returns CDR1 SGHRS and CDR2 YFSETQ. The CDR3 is CASIPGQGTMNTEAFF. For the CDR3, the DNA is TGCGCCAGCATTCCGGGACAGGGGACCATGAACACTGAAGCTTTCTTT.

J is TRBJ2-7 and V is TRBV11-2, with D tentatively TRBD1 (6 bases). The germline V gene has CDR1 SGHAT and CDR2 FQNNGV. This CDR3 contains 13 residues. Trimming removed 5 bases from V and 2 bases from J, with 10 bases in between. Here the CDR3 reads CASSPRTAYEQYF. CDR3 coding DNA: TGTGCCAGCAGCCCCAGGACAGCCTACGAGCAGTACTTC.

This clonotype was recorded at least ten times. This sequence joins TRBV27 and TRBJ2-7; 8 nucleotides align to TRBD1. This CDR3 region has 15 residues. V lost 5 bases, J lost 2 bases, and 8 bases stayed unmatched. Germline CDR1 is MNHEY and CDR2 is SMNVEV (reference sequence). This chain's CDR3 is CASSLPDRVPYEQYF. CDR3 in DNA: TGTGCCAGCAGTCTACCGGACAGGGTTCCCTACGAGCAGTACTTC.

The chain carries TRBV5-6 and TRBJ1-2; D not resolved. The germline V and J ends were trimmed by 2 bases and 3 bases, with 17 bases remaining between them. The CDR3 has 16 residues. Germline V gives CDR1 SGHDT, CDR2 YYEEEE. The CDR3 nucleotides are TGTGCCAGCAGCTTTCGTGGGCTCGGTAACCACTATGGCTACACCTTC. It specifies CASSFRGLGNHYGYTF.

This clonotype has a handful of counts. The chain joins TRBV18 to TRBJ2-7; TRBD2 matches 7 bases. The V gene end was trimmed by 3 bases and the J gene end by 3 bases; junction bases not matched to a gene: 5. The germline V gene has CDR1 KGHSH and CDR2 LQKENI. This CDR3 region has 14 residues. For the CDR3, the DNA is TGTGCCAGCTCACCTGCGGGGGAAAACTACGAGCAGTACTTC. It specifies CASSPAGENYEQYF.

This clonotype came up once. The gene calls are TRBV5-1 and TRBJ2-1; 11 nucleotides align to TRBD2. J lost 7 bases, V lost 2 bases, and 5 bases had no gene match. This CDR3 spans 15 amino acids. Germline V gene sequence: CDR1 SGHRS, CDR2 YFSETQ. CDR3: CASSFLAGGPNEQFF. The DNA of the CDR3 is TGCGCCAGCAGCTTCTTAGCGGGGGGGCCGAATGAGCAGTTCTTC.

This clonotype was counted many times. This CDR3 reads CASSYSFETQYF. CDR3 DNA: TGTGCCAGCAGTTACTCGTTTGAGACCCAGTACTTC. The V call is TRBV6-5, the J call TRBJ2-5; D uncertain. Germline lookup yields CDR1 MNHEY and CDR2 SVGAGI. The CDR3 has 12 amino acids. Trimming shortened V by 0 bases and J by 5 bases, and 4 bases separated the two germline ends.

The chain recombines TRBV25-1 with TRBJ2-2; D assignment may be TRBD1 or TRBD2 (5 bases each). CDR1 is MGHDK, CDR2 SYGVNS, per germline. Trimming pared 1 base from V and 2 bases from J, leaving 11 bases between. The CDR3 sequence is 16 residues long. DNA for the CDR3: TGTGCCAGCAGTGAATGGGGGACGGGCAACACCGGGGAGCTGTTTTTT. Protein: CASSEWGTGNTGELFF.

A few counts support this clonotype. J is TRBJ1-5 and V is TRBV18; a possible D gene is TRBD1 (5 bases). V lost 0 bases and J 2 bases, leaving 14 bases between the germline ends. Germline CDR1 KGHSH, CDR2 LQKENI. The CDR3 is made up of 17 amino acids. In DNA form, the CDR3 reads TGTGCCAGCTCACCACCGGCGATGGGGCAGGGCAATCAGCCCCAGCATTTT. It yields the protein CASSPPAMGQGNQPQHF. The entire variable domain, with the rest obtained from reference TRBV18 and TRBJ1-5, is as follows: NAGVMQNPRHLVRRRGQEARLRCSPMKGHSHVYWYRQLPEEGLKFMVYLQKENIIDESGMPKERFSAEFPKEGPSILRIQQVVRGDSAAYFCASSPPAMGQGNQPQHFGDGTRLSIL.

The CDR3 spells CASSSRTDPPNYGYTF. The CDR3 region has the DNA TGCGCCAGCAGCAGCAGGACAGATCCCCCTAACTATGGCTACACCTTC. The rearrangement uses TRBV5-1 and TRBJ1-2; TRBD1 is a possible D gene (6 bases). The germline V gene has CDR1 SGHRS and CDR2 YFSETQ. The CDR3 length is 16 residues. Trimming removed 4 bases at V and 0 bases at J, with 16 bases between.

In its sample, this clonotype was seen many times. The CDR3 reads CSVEGGGRLLMNTEAFF. The CDR3 DNA follows: TGCAGCGTTGAAGGGGGGGGCAGACTACTTATGAACACTGAAGCTTTCTTT. The chain carries TRBV29-1 and TRBJ1-1; possibly TRBD1 for D (6 bases). The V end lost 1 base, the J end lost 0 bases, and 18 bases lay between the germline ends. This CDR3 contains 17 residues. Germline V gene sequence: CDR1 SQVTM, CDR2 ANQGSEA.

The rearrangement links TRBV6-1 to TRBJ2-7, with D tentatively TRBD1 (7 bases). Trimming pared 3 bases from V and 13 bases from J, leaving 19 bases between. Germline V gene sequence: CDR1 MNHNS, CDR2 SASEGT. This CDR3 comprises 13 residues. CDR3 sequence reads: CASSDGGGQINYF. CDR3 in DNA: TGTGCCAGCAGTGATGGAGGGGGACAGATTAATTACTTC.

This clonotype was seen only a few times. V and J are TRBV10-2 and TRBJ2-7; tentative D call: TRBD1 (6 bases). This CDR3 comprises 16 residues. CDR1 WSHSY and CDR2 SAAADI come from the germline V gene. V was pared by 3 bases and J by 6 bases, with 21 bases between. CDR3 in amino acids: CASSEYGHDRSGEQYF. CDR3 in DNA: TGCGCCAGCAGTGAATACGGACACGACAGGTCGGGCGAGCAGTACTTC.

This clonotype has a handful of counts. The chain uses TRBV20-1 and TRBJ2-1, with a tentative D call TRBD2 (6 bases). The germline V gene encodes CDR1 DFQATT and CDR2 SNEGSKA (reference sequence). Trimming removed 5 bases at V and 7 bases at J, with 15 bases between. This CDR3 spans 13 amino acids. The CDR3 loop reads CSALLGGTNEQFF. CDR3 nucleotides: TGCAGTGCTCTCCTCGGAGGGACGAATGAGCAGTTCTTC.

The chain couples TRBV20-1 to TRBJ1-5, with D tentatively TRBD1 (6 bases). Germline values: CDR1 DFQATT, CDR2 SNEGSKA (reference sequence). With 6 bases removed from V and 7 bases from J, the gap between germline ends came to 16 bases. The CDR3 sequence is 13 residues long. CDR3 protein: CSAGTGNGQPQHF. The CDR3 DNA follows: TGCAGTGCCGGAACAGGGAACGGGCAGCCCCAGCATTTT.

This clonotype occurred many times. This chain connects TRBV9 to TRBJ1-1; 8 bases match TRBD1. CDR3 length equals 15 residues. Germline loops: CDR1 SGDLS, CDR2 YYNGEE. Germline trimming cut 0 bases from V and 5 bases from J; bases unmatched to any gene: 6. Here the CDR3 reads CASSVEDREDTEAFF. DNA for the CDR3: TGTGCCAGCAGCGTAGAGGACAGGGAGGATACTGAAGCTTTCTTT.

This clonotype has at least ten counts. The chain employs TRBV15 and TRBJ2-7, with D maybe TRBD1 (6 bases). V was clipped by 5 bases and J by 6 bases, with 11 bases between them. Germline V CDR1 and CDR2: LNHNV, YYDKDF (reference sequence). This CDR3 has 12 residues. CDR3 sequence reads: CATSPRGSEQYF. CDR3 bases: TGTGCCACCAGCCCTAGGGGGAGCGAGCAGTACTTC. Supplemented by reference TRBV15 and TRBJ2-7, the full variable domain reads DAMVIQNPRYQVTQFGKPVTLSCSQTLNHNVMYWYQQKSSQAPKLLFHYYDKDFNNEADTPDNFQSRRPNTSFCFLDIRSPGLGDTAMYLCATSPRGSEQYFGPGTRLTVT.

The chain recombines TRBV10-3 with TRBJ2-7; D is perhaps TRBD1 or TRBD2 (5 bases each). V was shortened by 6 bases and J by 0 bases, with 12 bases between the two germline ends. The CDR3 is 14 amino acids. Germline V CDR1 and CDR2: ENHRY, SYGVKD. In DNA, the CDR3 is TGTGCCATCAGGGCGGAGGACATCTCCTACGAGCAGTACTTC. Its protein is CAIRAEDISYEQYF.

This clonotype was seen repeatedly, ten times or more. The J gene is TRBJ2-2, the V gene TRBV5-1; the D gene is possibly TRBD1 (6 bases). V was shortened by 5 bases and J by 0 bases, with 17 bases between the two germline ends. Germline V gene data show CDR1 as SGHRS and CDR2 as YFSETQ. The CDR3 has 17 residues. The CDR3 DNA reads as TGCGCCAGCAGGTTCAGAACAGGGTTCGCGAACACCGGGGAGCTGTTTTTT. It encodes CASRFRTGFANTGELFF. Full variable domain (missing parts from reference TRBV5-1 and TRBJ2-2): KAGVTQTPRYLIKTRGQQVTLSCSPISGHRSVSWYQQTPGQGLQFLFEYFSETQRNKGNFPGRFSGRQFSNSRSEMNVSTLELGDSALYLCASRFRTGFANTGELFFGEGSRLTVL.